This entry concerns a single T cell receptor beta chain. This clonotype was seen repeatedly, ten times or more. It lacks a known antigen. No base quality values were provided; no much bigger clone lies one nucleotide off. This sample was taken from a study of T-cell reconstitution after alpha-beta-depleted transplantation in children (dated by TCRdb to about 2016). Background on the whole study: Using TCR repertoire profiling, the study quantitatively followed how T-cell immune reconstitution unfolded in children after TCRalphabeta/CD19-depleted allogeneic hematopoietic cell transplantation. Paper-wide results and their limitations: In some patients, the high TCRbeta diversity seen at day 60 was put down to recipient T cells and intrathymic progenitors that had survived conditioning. Hyperexpanded clone frequencies declined over subsequent months; after one year, T-cell counts and TCRbeta diversity were mostly attributed to newly produced T cells. The apparently early alphabetaT-cell count recovery about two months after transplant was reportedly dependent on only several hundred rapidly expanded clones derived from non-depleted graft cells.

This sample's treatment or condition label indicates: allogeneic hematopoietic cell transplantation with graft depleted of TCRalphabeta T cells and CD19 B cells. TCRalphabeta/CD19-depleted allogeneic hematopoietic cell grafts were given to the transplant recipients, all of whom were children. Trimming takes 3 bases from V and 6 bases from J, and the germline ends sit 12 bases apart. The CDR3 contains 14 residues, cysteine and phenylalanine counted. Of all the DNA, just the CDR3 is kept, 42 bases in frame from base 1. Based on the germline V gene (reference sequence), the CDR1 and CDR2 sequences are LNHDA and SQIVND. Receptor amplification or capture employed PCR. TCRdb records Illumina HiSeq 2500 as the sequencer. Molecular barcoding was employed in the preparation of TCR libraries, with unique molecular identifiers being used to normalize TCRbeta repertoire quantification. TCRdb reanalyzed the raw reads on its own, using fastp at Q25 for trimming and MiXCR for clone calling, and kept in-frame beta chains. Each entry merges the rows of one CDR3 protein and shows their most common DNA and genes. Recorded for this sample are tens of thousands of distinct CDR3 sequences; roughly 5.2% of them occurred a single time. Approximately 20% of the sample is taken by the ten largest.

The specimen comprised PBMCs, mostly from graft donor cells, sampled 180 days after TCRalphabeta/CD19-depleted stem cell transplant. The chain is made from TRBV19 and TRBJ2-1, and possibly TRBD2, on 5 matching bases. This receptor was obtained from a boy in the first two years of life who had a stem cell transplant for acute myeloid leukemia, so the T cells may come from the graft donor. The CDR3 region: CASSIRGQFNEQFF. The DNA sequence is given as TGTGCCAGTAGTATTCGAGGGCAGTTCAATGAGCAGTTCTTC.